This TCR beta chain is from a study of blood T cell repertoires in COVID-19 (dated by TCRdb to the early 2020s). With respect to the entire study: Samples from collaborators originated in the United States, Italy and Spain and spanned both the acute and convalescent phases of COVID-19. The material from the prospective study consisted of cDNA or gDNA derived from T cells, B-cell-depleted T cells, or PBMCs. Deeply sampled blood TCRbeta repertoires from subjects exposed to, actively infected with, or recovered from COVID-19 were included in the dataset. The repertoires were released in a freely available public database intended as a resource for research on the immune response to SARS-CoV-2. The samples were drawn from two sources: the first 160 participants of the ongoing ImmuneRACE study, and 1,000 to 1,500 subjects contributed by 6 global collaborators. A de-identified subject ID, COVID-19 status, age in years and sex were almost always included in the sample metadata. HLA class I and class II types, where available, came from metadata supplied by the sample provider rather than from assay-based typing. Here is what the overall study found, with its caveats: The amount of clinical and demographic metadata varied by source and participant and was provided uncurated.

The immunoSEQ Assay, a bias-controlled multiplex PCR, was used to amplify TCRbeta CDR3 regions from genomic DNA. The published analysis was carried out like this. Within the assay, amplification of reference gene primers was used to estimate how many nucleated cells each sample contained. Sequence reads were collapsed and filtered to measure the absolute abundance of every unique TCRbeta CDR3 rearrangement. For each sample, productive Simpson clonality was calculated by taking the square root of Simpson's diversity index across productive rearrangements. Imported from immuneACCESS, the table was reduced by TCRdb to in-frame sequences with V and J called. These copies leave out some clones; in studies compared against another copy, an unresolved V gene accounts for under half, and the cause of the remainder is not known. The V and J calls and clone size come from that table; D and trimming were worked out from the DNA. For this sample there are about 200,000 clones; 70% to 80% appear just once. The top ten constitute less than 7% of the sample.

In Seattle, one collaborating source enrolled patients while the infection was active and tracked those patients longitudinally over the course of disease. Whole blood was collected in K2EDTA tubes by collaborating institutions according to the institutions' own protocols. For TCRbeta analysis, collaborators shipped samples as frozen whole blood, isolated PBMCs, or DNA extracted from either of those sample types. V and J are truncated by 5 bases and 4 bases respectively, leaving an intervening sequence of 8 bases. The CDR3 holds 13 amino acids from the cysteine to the phenylalanine. Only the CDR3 DNA is retained, 39 bases long and in frame from the first base. This clone was detected only a few times. Its antigen is not yet known. Per-base qualities were not stored, and no clone one base away is much larger.

The material sequenced was peripheral blood. The chain joins TRBV12-3 or TRBV12-4 to TRBJ1-4; the D gene is unclear. The origin of this receptor is a woman between 40 and 50 years old with COVID-19, enrolled during active disease. CDR3 reads: CASSMGHNEKLFF. In nucleotides, the sequence is TGTGCCAGCAGTATGGGCCATAATGAAAAACTGTTTTTT.